This T cell receptor (beta chain) was obtained from a study of T-cell memory formation after mild COVID-19 (dated by TCRdb to the early 2020s). Broadly, across the study: TCR sequence clusters from the two donors were found to be largely donor specific. Two young, previously healthy adult volunteers made up the cohort, one male and one female. In two donors, T-cell clones that expanded and contracted after mild COVID-19 were tracked by sequencing TCRalpha and TCRbeta repertoires over time.

General findings and caveats noted by the study authors: Only two mild cases were covered by the study, and larger cohorts that include severe cases with pre-infection samples were considered necessary. The detection of some responding clones in pre-infection memory suggests that pre-existing cross-reactive memory T cells joined the SARS-CoV-2 response. SARS-CoV-2 specificity of the second-wave clones peaking on day 37 was not confirmed. From day 15 to 85, contracting clones showed balanced CD4/CD8 phenotypes, whereas a second wave of clones that expanded from day 15 to 37 leaned towards CD4+. Contracting CD4+ clones appeared mostly in the CM and EM memory subsets, whereas CD8+ clones were enriched in EMRA.

From cysteine to phenylalanine, the CDR3 is 20 amino acids long. Only the CDR3 part of the read is kept: 60 bases, read in frame from the first base. V is pruned by 4 bases and J by 10 bases, leaving 24 bases of the junction without a gene match. The germline V gene gives CDR1 as SGHDT and CDR2 as YYEEEE. This clonotype was seen only a few times. Its target antigen remains unknown. No base quality information exists; no much larger clone differs at one position. Ficoll-Paque density gradient centrifugation was used to isolate PBMCs. The sequencer listed for this sample is Illumina NovaSeq 6000. TCRalpha and TCRbeta cDNA libraries were built by 5'RACE with constant-segment primers, adding sample barcodes and unique molecular identifiers. RNA was extracted from every sample with Trizol reagent. Library amplification was performed in two PCR steps, and a second sample barcode and Illumina TruSeq adapters were introduced in the second step. Libraries were sequenced on an Illumina NovaSeq with 2 x 150 bp paired-end reads. The study's processing was this. Demultiplexing of reads and collapsing into UMI-guided consensus sequences were performed with migec v1.2.7. Using mixcr v2.1.11, the UMI consensuses were aligned to TRA and TRB V and J templates and assembled into clonotypes. A clonotype was counted as expanded or contracted only if both edgeR and NoisET called the change significant, with noise models trained on biological replicates. For edgeR calls, the cutoffs were a false discovery rate-adjusted p below 0.01 and a log2 fold-change threshold of 1. As an exploratory analysis of dynamics, max-normalized trajectories of the 1000 most abundant clonotypes were examined by PCA with hierarchical clustering. Separately sequenced CD4+ and CD8+ repertoires were used to assign a CD4 or CD8 phenotype to each responding clone. Clones were called with MiXCR by TCRdb after fastp trimmed the public reads at Q25, and only in-frame beta chains were retained. CDR3 protein duplicates are merged, each entry listing the most common genes and DNA. These V and J calls are TCRdb output, not the study's own analysis. The sample yields approximately 430,000 distinct CDR3 sequences; 23% were counted once. The ten top clones hold about 12% of the sample.

This TCR was recovered from an adult woman who had mild COVID-19 (a few samples of this study predate the infection). The sample titles of this study are shuffled in the database, so cell type and time point are left out; the donor was told from shared clones. Recombination joined TRBV5-6 with TRBJ2-1; the central 12 bases match TRBD2. Sequenced material: PBMCs or a T cell subset sorted from them (not recorded which). CDR3 loop: CASSHEGPGLAGQGPHEQFF. The DNA reads TGTGCCAGCAGCCACGAGGGGCCGGGACTAGCGGGTCAGGGGCCGCACGAGCAGTTCTTC.